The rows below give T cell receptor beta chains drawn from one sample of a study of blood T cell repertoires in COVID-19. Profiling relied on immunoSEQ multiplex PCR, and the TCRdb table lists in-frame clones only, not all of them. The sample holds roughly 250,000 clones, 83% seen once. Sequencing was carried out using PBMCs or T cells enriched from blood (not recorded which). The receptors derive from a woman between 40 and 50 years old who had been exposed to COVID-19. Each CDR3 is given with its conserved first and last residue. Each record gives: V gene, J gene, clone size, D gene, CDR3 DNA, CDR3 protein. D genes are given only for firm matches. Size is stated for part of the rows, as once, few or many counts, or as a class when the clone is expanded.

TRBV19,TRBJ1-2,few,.,TGTGCCAGTAGTATTTCGTCGGGATCCGGGCGGGGCTACACCTTC,CASSISSGSGRGYTF
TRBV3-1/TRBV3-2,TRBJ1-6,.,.,TGTGCCAGCAGCCACAGTGATTCACCCCTCCACTTT,CASSHSDSPLHF
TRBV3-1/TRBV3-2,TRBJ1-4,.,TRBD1,TGTGCCAGCAGCCAGGCGACAGGGGGTCGTGAAAAACTGTTTTTT,CASSQATGGREKLFF
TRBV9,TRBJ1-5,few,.,TGTGCCAGCAGCGTCTCAGGGGTCGGACAGCCCCAGCATTTT,CASSVSGVGQPQHF
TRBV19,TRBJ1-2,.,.,TGTGCCAGTAGTATAGACGCGGGAGGCTATGGCTACACCTTC,CASSIDAGGYGYTF
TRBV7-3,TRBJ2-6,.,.,TGTGCCAGCAGCCCAAACCCAGGGGCTGGGGCCAACGTCCTGACTTTC,CASSPNPGAGANVLTF
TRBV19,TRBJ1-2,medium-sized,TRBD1,TGTGCCAGCCTGGACTCGGTAGGGGGCGCATGGCTGGGGGGCTACACCTTC,CASLDSVGGAWLGGYTF
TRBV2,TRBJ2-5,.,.,TGTGCCAGCAGTGATACTCGGGTAGAGACCCAGTACTTC,CASSDTRVETQYF
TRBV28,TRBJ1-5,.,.,TGTGCCAGCAACCCGACAGGAGGAGGCCAGCCCCAGCATTTT,CASNPTGGGQPQHF
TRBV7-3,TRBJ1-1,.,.,TGTGCCAGCAGCTTAAACGGGGAGAACACTGAAGCTTTCTTT,CASSLNGENTEAFF
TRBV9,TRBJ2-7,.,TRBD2,TGTGCCAGCAGCTCTCACCTGGGGGGGTACGAGCAGTACTTC,CASSSHLGGYEQYF
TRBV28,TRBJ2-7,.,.,TGTGCCAGCAGTTTCCTAGACAGCGCCTACGAGCAGTACTTC,CASSFLDSAYEQYF
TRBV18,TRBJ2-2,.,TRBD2,TGTGCCAGCTCACCACTAGCGGGGGGACTCTCCGGGGAGCTGTTTTTT,CASSPLAGGLSGELFF
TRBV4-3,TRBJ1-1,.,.,TGCGCCAGCAGCCAACAACAGGGTTTCCCTGAAGCTTTCTTT,CASSQQQGFPEAFF
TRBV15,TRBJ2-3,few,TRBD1,TGTGCCACCAGCAGCTCCGGGACAGGGCTAGATACGCAGTATTTT,CATSSSGTGLDTQYF
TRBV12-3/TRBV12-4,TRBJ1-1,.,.,TGTGCCAGCAGCTACGACACCTCTGAAGCTTTCTTT,CASSYDTSEAFF
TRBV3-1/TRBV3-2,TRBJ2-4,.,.,TGTGCCAGCAGCCAAGATTGGGCTACAGGGAACCAGTACTTC,CASSQDWATGNQYF
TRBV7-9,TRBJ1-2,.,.,TGTGCCAGCAGCTCAAGACAGTCCTATGGCTACACCTTC,CASSSRQSYGYTF
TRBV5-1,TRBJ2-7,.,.,TGCGCCAGCAGCCCGAAAGGGCGGGGCGGCTCCTACGAGCAGTACTTC,CASSPKGRGGSYEQYF
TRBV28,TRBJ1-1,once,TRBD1,TGTGCCAGCACCACTGCCGGGACAGGGGTGAGAGCTTTCTTT,CASTTAGTGVRAFF
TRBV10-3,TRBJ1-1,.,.,TGTGCCATCAGTTCCGGACAGCAGAACACTGAAGCTTTCTTT,CAISSGQQNTEAFF
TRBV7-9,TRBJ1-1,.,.,TGTGCCAGCAGCTCACCGACGGGGATGAACACTGAAGCTTTCTTT,CASSSPTGMNTEAFF
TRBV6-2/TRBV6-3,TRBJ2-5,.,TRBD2,TGTGCCAGCAGTCTACACCATCTAGCCATACTAGCGAGGTTAGAGACCCAGTACTTC,CASSLHHLAILARLETQYF
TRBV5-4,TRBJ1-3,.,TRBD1,TGTGCCAGCAGCAAACAGGGGGTAGGAAACACCATATATTTT,CASSKQGVGNTIYF
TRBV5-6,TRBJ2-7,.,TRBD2,TGTGCCAGCAGCTTAACTAGCGGGGGCCCCTACGAGCAGTACTTC,CASSLTSGGPYEQYF
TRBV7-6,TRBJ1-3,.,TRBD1,TGTGCCAGCAGCCTAGGCCCACAGGGGAAGAGAGGAAACACCATATATTTT,CASSLGPQGKRGNTIYF
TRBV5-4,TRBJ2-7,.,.,TGTGCCAGTGCCTTGGGCGCCAACGAGCAGTACTTC,CASALGANEQYF
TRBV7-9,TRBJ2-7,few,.,TGTGCCAGCAGCTTAGGGGCCAGCTCCTACGAGCAGTACTTC,CASSLGASSYEQYF
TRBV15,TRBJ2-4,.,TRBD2,TGTGCCACCAGCAGAGACCGGGGGACGGGGGGAGACATTCAGTACTTC,CATSRDRGTGGDIQYF
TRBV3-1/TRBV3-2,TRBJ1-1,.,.,TGTGCCAGCAGCCAGGGACTTGTCCCTGAAGCTTTCTTT,CASSQGLVPEAFF
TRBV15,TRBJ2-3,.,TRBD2,TGTGCCACCAGCGCCGGGACTAGCGGGGGGGAAGATACGCAGTATTTT,CATSAGTSGGEDTQYF
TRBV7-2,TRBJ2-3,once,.,TGTGCCAGTTCCCCCGCCGTTGGCGGGGTCTCAGATACGCAGTATTTT,CASSPAVGGVSDTQYF
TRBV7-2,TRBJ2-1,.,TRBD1,TGTGCCAGCAGCAACCACAGGGGTGGGCAGTTCTTC,CASSNHRGGQFF